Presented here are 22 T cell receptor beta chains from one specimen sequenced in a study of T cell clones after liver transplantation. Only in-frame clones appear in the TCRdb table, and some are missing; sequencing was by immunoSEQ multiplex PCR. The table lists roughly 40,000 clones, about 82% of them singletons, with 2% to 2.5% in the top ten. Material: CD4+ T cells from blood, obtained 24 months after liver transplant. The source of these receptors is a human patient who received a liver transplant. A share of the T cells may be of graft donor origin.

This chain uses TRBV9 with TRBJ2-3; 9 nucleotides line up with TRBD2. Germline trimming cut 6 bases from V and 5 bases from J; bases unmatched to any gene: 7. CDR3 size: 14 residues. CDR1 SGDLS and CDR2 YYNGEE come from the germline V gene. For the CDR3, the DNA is TGTGCCAGCACCGGGCGGGGGGGCTTAGATACGCAGTATTTT. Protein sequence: CASTGRGGLDTQYF.

The CDR3, as DNA: TGTGCCAGCAGCGACCGGGACAGGGGCCACGAGCAGTACTTC. Encoded protein: CASSDRDRGHEQYF. This chain uses TRBV9 with TRBJ2-7; 10 nucleotides align to TRBD1. This CDR3 has 14 residues. Germline V lookup: CDR1 SGDLS, CDR2 YYNGEE. Trimming at V came to 3 bases and at J to 5 bases, leaving 5 bases not matched to a gene.

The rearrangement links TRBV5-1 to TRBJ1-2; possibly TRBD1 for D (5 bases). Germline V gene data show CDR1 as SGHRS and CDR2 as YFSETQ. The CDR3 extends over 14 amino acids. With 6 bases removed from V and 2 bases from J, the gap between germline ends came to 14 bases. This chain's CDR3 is CASKMTRGNYGYTF. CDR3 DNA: TGCGCCAGCAAAATGACCCGGGGGAACTATGGCTACACCTTC.

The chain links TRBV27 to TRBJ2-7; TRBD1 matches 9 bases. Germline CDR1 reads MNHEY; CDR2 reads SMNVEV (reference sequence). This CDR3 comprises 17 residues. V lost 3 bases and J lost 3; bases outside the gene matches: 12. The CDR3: CASSLALPGQGIYEQYF. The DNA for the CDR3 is TGTGCCAGCAGTTTGGCCTTGCCGGGACAGGGTATCTACGAGCAGTACTTC.

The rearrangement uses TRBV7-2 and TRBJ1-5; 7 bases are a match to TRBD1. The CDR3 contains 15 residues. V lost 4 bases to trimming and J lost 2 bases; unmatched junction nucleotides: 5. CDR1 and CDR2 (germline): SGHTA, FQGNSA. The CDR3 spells CASSSQGFGNQPQHF. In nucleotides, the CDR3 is TGTGCCAGCAGCTCACAGGGGTTTGGCAATCAGCCCCAGCATTTT.

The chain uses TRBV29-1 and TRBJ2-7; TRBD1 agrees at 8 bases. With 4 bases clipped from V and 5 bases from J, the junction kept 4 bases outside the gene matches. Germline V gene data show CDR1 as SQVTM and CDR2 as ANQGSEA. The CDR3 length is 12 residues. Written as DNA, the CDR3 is TGCAGCGTTGTGACAGGGGTGGACGAGCAGTACTTC. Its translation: CSVVTGVDEQYF.

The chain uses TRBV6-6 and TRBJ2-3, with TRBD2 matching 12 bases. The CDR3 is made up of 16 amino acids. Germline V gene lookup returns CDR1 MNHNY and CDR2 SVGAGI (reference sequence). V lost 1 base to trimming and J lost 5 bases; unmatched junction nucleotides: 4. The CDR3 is CASSYWTSGVGDTQYF. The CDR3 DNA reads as TGTGCCAGCAGTTACTGGACTAGCGGGGTGGGAGATACGCAGTATTTT.

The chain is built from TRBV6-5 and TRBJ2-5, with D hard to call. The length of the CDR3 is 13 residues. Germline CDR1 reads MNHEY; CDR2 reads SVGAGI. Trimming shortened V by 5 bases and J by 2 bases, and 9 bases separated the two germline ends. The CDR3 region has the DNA TGTGCCAGCAGTCAAGACTGGCAAGAGACCCAGTACTTC. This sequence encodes CASSQDWQETQYF.

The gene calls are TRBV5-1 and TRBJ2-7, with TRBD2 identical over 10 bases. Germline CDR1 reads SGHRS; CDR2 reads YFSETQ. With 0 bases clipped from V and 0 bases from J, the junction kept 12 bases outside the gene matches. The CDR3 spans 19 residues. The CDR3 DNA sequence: TGCGCCAGCAGCTTGGCCAAGGATCTAGCGGGAGATTTCTCCTACGAGCAGTACTTC. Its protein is CASSLAKDLAGDFSYEQYF.

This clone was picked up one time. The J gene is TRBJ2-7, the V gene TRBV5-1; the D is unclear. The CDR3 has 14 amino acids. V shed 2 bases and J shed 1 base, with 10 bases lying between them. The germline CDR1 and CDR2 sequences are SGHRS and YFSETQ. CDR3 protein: CASSLKDPSYEQYF. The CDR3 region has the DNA TGCGCCAGCAGCTTAAAGGACCCTTCCTACGAGCAGTACTTC.

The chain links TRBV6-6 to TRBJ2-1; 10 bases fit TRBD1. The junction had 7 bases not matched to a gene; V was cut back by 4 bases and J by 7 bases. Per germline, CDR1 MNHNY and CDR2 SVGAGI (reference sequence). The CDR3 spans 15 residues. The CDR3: CASSSDRGLANEQFF. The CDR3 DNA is TGTGCCAGCAGTTCCGACAGGGGGCTAGCAAATGAGCAGTTCTTC.

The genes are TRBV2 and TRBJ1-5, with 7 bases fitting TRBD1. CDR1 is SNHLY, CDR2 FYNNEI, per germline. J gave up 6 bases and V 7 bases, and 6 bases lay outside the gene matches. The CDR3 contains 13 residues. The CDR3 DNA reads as TGTGCCAGCACGGTAGGGGGCGGTCAGCCCCAGCATTTT. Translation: CASTVGGGQPQHF.

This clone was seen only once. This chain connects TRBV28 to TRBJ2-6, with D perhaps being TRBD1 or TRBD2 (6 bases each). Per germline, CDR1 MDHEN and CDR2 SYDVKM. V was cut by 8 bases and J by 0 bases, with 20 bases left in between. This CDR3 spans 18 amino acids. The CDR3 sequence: CASYGATGASSGANVLTF. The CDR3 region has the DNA TGTGCCAGCTACGGCGCGACGGGGGCTTCCTCTGGGGCCAACGTCCTGACTTTC.

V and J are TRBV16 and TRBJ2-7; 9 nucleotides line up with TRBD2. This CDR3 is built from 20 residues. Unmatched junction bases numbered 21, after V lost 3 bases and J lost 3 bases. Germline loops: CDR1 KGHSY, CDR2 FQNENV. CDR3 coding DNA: TGTGCCAGCAGCCATGGTTACAGGCTGTCGAGGGCGGGAGGGATCTACGAGCAGTACTTC. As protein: CASSHGYRLSRAGGIYEQYF.

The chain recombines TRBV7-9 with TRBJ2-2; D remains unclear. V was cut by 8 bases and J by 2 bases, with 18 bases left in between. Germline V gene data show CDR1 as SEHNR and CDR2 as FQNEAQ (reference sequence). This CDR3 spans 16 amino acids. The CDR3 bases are TGTGCCAGCCCCCTGGATTTCGAACGAAACACCGGGGAGCTGTTTTTT. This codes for CASPLDFERNTGELFF.

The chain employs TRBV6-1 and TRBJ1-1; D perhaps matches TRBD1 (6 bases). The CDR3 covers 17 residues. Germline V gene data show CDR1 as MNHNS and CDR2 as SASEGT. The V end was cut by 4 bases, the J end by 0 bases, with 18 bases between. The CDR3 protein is CASSARQGFGMNTEAFF. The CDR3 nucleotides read TGTGCCAGCAGTGCCCGGCAGGGGTTCGGCATGAACACTGAAGCTTTCTTT.

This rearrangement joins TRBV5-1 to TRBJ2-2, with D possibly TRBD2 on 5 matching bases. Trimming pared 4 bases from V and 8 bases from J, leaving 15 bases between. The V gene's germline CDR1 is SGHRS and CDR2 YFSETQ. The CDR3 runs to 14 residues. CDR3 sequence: CASSRGPREGELFF. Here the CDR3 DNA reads TGCGCCAGCAGCCGGGGTCCGAGGGAAGGGGAGCTGTTTTTT. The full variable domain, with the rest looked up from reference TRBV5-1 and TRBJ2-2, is KAGVTQTPRYLIKTRGQQVTLSCSPISGHRSVSWYQQTPGQGLQFLFEYFSETQRNKGNFPGRFSGRQFSNSRSEMNVSTLELGDSALYLCASSRGPREGELFFGEGSRLTVL.

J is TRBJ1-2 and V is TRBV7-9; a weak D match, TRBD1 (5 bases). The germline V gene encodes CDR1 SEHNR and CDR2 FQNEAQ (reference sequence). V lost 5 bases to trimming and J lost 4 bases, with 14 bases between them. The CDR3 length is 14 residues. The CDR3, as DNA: TGTGCCAGCAGCCCGGGACGGCCGCCCTATGGCTACACCTTC. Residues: CASSPGRPPYGYTF.

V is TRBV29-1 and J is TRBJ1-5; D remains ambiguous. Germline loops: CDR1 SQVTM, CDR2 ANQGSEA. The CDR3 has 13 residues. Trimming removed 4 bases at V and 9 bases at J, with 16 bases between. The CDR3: CSVGASIVGPQHF. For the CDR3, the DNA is TGCAGCGTTGGGGCCTCGATCGTTGGGCCCCAGCATTTT.

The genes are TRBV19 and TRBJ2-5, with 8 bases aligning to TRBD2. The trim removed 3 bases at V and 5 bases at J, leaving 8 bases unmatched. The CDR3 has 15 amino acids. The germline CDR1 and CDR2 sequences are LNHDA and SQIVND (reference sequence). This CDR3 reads CASSMTRGLVETQYF. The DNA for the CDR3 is TGTGCCAGTAGTATGACACGGGGACTAGTGGAGACCCAGTACTTC.

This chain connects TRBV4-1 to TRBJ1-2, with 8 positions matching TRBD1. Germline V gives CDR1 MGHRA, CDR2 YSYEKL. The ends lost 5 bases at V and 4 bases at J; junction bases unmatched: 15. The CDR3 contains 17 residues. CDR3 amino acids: CASSTQRTDRGGYGYTF. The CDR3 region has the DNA TGCGCCAGCAGCACACAGCGAACAGACAGGGGCGGCTATGGCTACACCTTC.

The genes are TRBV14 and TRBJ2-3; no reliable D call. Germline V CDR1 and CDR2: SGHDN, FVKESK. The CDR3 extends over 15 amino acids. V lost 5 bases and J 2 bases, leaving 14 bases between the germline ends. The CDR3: CASSKYHTATDTQYF. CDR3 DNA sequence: TGTGCCAGCAGCAAATACCACACGGCCACAGATACGCAGTATTTT.